The clone carrying this T cell receptor beta chain was counted ten times or more. This specimen comes from a study of regulatory T cells in long-lasting Graves disease. Investigators prepared the TCR beta libraries by applying iRepertoire HTBI primers and Arm-PCR of CDR3 regions. TCRdb processed the multiplex PCR reads anew with MiXCR; each CDR3 protein has one entry. The table lists a few hundred thousand distinct CDR3 sequences, about 15% of them singletons. Trimming removed 5 bases from V and 3 bases from J; junction bases left unmatched: 7. CDR3 length equals 14 residues. Sample time point: newly diagnosed GD, antithyroid drugs for less than 3 months. From PBMCs, RNA was extracted and then used to make the TCR library. These data were also reused for a study on T cells in Graves' hyperthyroidism and ophthalmopathy. That publication notes: First-round RT-PCR of the TCR CDR3 relied on the HTBI primer set.

This clonotype was sampled from a woman in her 40s with Graves disease. Sequencing was performed on peripheral blood mononuclear cells (PBMCs), taken at new diagnosis, from a patient treated with antithyroid drugs. The chain links TRBV12-3 or TRBV12-4 to TRBJ2-7, with 7 positions matching TRBD2. The CDR3 is CASSLSGESYEQYF. CDR3 DNA sequence: TGTGCCAGCAGTCTCAGCGGGGAGAGCTACGAGCAGTACTTC.